This entry lists 10 T cell receptor beta chains sequenced from one sample in a study of blood T cell repertoires in COVID-19. The assay was immunoSEQ multiplex PCR, and TCRdb's table has in-frame clones only and misses some. The data contain nearly 250,000 clones, roughly nine tenths of them singletons. Sequencing was carried out using peripheral blood. These receptor sequences come from a woman in her fifties or sixties who had recovered from COVID-19.

The CDR3 spells CASSQRTSGDSGANVLTF. CDR3 coding DNA: TGTGCCAGCAGCCAAAGGACTAGCGGGGACTCTGGGGCCAACGTCCTGACTTTC. This chain joins TRBV7-2 and TRBJ2-6; 12 bases fit TRBD2. The germline V gene encodes CDR1 SGHTA and CDR2 FQGNSA. Losses at the gene ends were 5 bases for V and 0 bases for J; bases not matched to a gene: 5. This CDR3 is 18 amino acids long.

The rearrangement links TRBV27 to TRBJ1-1; 7 bases match TRBD1. Germline V CDR1 and CDR2: MNHEY, SMNVEV (reference sequence). The CDR3 is 16 residues long. V gave up 6 bases and J gave up 5 bases; unmatched junction bases: 15. The CDR3 sequence is CASSLKPTGSRTEAFF. The DNA of the CDR3 is TGTGCCAGCAGCCTAAAGCCGACAGGGTCGAGGACTGAAGCTTTCTTT.

J is TRBJ2-7 and V is TRBV3-1 (or the pseudogene TRBV3-2); 7 positions agree with TRBD2. Trimming removed 2 bases from V and 6 bases from J; junction bases left unmatched: 7. In germline, CDR1 is LGHDT, CDR2 YNNKEL (reference sequence). This CDR3 is 14 amino acids long. The CDR3 DNA sequence: TGTGCCAGCAGCCAAAGCGGGGAGGCCTCCGAGCAGTACTTC. Its translation is CASSQSGEASEQYF.

The chain joins TRBV7-6 to TRBJ2-7; 12 bases agree with TRBD1. The CDR3 contains 18 residues. V trimming: 5 bases; J trimming: 2 bases; junction bases outside the gene matches: 13. The V gene's germline CDR1 is SGHVS and CDR2 FNYEAQ. In DNA form, the CDR3 reads TGTGCCAGCAGCCCGGGACAGGGGGCGGCCCGCCCCCCCTACGAGCAGTACTTC. Translating gives CASSPGQGAARPPYEQYF.

The rearrangement links TRBV7-2 to TRBJ2-7, with a possible D match to TRBD1 (5 bases). This CDR3 has 16 residues. The V end lost 5 bases, the J end lost 2 bases, and 19 bases lay between the germline ends. Germline CDR1 SGHTA, CDR2 FQGNSA. CDR3 DNA: TGTGCCAGCAGCCCGACGCCCCGCAGGGCCACCTACGAGCAGTACTTC. It translates to CASSPTPRRATYEQYF.

The chain employs TRBV14 and TRBJ2-5, with D possibly being TRBD1 (6 bases). The germline CDR1 and CDR2 sequences are SGHDN and FVKESK. The CDR3 runs 13 residues. The germline V and J ends were trimmed by 1 base and 9 bases, with 12 bases remaining between them. The CDR3 is CASSQGGLGAQYF. CDR3 nucleotides: TGTGCCAGCAGCCAAGGGGGGCTTGGGGCCCAGTACTTC.

This clone was recorded only once. V usage is TRBV27 and J usage is TRBJ2-1; the D gene is possibly TRBD1 (6 bases). From germline, CDR1 is MNHEY and CDR2 SMNVEV (reference sequence). This CDR3 region has 16 residues. V was shortened by 7 bases and J by 0 bases, with 16 bases between the two germline ends. CDR3 DNA: TGTGCCAGCAAAGACAGGCTTGGCTCCTCCTACAATGAGCAGTTCTTC. This gives the protein CASKDRLGSSYNEQFF.

The DNA for the CDR3 is TGTGCCAGCGCATCAGGGGTCGGCGGCTACACCTTC. Protein sequence: CASASGVGGYTF. The chain employs TRBV18 and TRBJ1-2; tentative D call: TRBD1 (6 bases). With 8 bases removed from V and 8 bases from J, the gap between germline ends came to 15 bases. CDR3 length: 12 residues. The V gene's germline CDR1 is KGHSH and CDR2 LQKENI. The whole variable domain, filled in from reference TRBV18 and TRBJ1-2, reads NAGVMQNPRHLVRRRGQEARLRCSPMKGHSHVYWYRQLPEEGLKFMVYLQKENIIDESGMPKERFSAEFPKEGPSILRIQQVVRGDSAAYFCASASGVGGYTFGSGTRLTVV.

The rearrangement uses TRBV29-1 and TRBJ1-2; TRBD1 agrees at 7 bases. Germline-derived CDR1 and CDR2 are SQVTM and ANQGSEA. V lost 6 bases and J lost 4; bases outside the gene matches: 11. This CDR3 has 14 amino acids. Here the CDR3 DNA reads TGCAGCGTCGGGCCAGGGGGGAAGGGCTATGGCTACACCTTC. Its translation is CSVGPGGKGYGYTF.

The chain recombines TRBV7-2 with TRBJ1-5, with no clear D. Trimming pared 1 base from V and 0 bases from J, leaving 13 bases between. The CDR3 contains 17 residues. Germline V gene lookup returns CDR1 SGHTA and CDR2 FQGNSA. The CDR3 sequence is CASSLGGSVHSNQPQHF. The CDR3 DNA reads TGTGCCAGCAGCTTAGGAGGGTCCGTCCATAGCAATCAGCCCCAGCATTTT.